This record covers a single T cell receptor beta chain. The antigen remains undetermined. These data originate in a study of T cells after yellow fever vaccination. As for the study in general: Fractions with few cells were prepared using SMART-Seq v4 Ultra Low Input. The study's findings and limits: Booster sampling recovered most clones from primary vaccination (approximately 97% CD4, just over 85% CD8). Only a minor proportion of clonotypes was detected across both CD4 and CD8 compartments.

Template-switching 5'RACE yielded the TCR cDNA; a universal primer site and UMIs were added in the process. TCRdb passed the 5' RACE reads through MiXCR, listing each CDR3 protein once. Found here are 500,000 to 650,000 distinct CDR3 sequences, less than 20% of them singletons; the top ten hold around a sixth. Germline assignment: CDR1 GTSNPN and CDR2 SVGIG (reference sequence). CDR3 length: 17 amino acids. Trimming cost V 2 bases and J 1 base; bases outside gene matches: 13. This TCR derives from a man between 18 and 29 years old who received the YFV17D yellow fever vaccine. The V gene is TRBV30, the J gene TRBJ2-5; 7 nucleotides match TRBD1. This material consisted of PBMCs, taken roughly 5 days after the first yellow fever vaccination. The CDR3 DNA reads TGTGCCTGGAGTAGGGGGCGCGAAGTTTCAATCCAAGAGACCCAGTACTTC. Protein: CAWSRGREVSIQETQYF.